The 21 T cell receptor beta chains given below trace back to one sample, sequenced in a study of T-cell reconstitution after alpha-beta-depleted transplantation in children. This sample's TCRbeta library carried unique molecular identifier barcodes. TCRdb re-called the PCR reads with MiXCR, one entry per CDR3 protein. This table holds 900,000 or so distinct CDR3 sequences, 16% found once. Here the sequenced sample was PBMCs, mostly from graft donor cells, taken 360 days after TCRalphabeta/CD19-depleted stem cell transplant. These receptors all come from a male patient between 10 and 17 years old who had a stem cell transplant for acute lymphoblastic leukemia, so the T cells may come from the graft donor.

The chain joins TRBV29-1 to TRBJ2-7; D not certain. Germline V lookup: CDR1 SQVTM, CDR2 ANQGSEA. Trimming cost V 4 bases and J 4 bases, with 11 bases left between them. The CDR3 runs 12 residues. Written as DNA, the CDR3 is TGCAGCGTTGGGACGACCCTATACGAGCAGTACTTC. This gives the protein CSVGTTLYEQYF.

The rearrangement links TRBV5-1 to TRBJ2-4, with D perhaps TRBD1 or TRBD2 (5 bases each). V shed 1 base and J shed 7 bases, with 18 bases lying between them. The germline V gene has CDR1 SGHRS and CDR2 YFSETQ. The CDR3 covers 16 residues. This chain's CDR3 is CASSLLGFRDRNIQYF. The CDR3 bases are TGCGCCAGCAGCTTGCTGGGTTTTCGGGACCGGAACATTCAGTACTTC.

The rearrangement uses TRBV4-1 and TRBJ2-3; 14 bases are a match to TRBD2. J gave up 5 bases and V 0 bases, and 4 bases lay outside the gene matches. Germline CDR1 and CDR2: MGHRA and YSYEKL. This CDR3 has 17 amino acids. The CDR3 DNA is TGCGCCAGCAGCCAAGATCCGGGACTAGCGGGAGAAGATACGCAGTATTTT. Amino acids: CASSQDPGLAGEDTQYF.

The table lists this clonotype with a few counts. The chain is built from TRBV7-3 and TRBJ2-1; D gene unclear. Germline CDR1 reads SGHTA; CDR2 reads FQGTGA. V was cut by 5 bases and J by 0 bases, with 8 bases left in between. CDR3 size: 14 residues. CDR3 loop: CASSPYRSYNEQFF. In nucleotides, the CDR3 is TGTGCCAGCAGCCCCTATCGCTCCTACAATGAGCAGTTCTTC.

This clonotype was seen more than once but under ten times. The CDR3 bases are TGTGCCAGCAGCGTAAAGGGGGACGACACCGGGGAGCTGTTTTTT. It codes for CASSVKGDDTGELFF. The chain carries TRBV9 and TRBJ2-2, with D possibly TRBD1 on 6 matching bases. The germline V and J ends were trimmed by 1 base and 3 bases, with 10 bases remaining between them. CDR3 length: 15 residues. CDR1 is SGDLS and CDR2 is YYNGEE in the germline V gene.

There are many counts of this clonotype. The rearrangement links TRBV29-1 to TRBJ2-7, with D perhaps being TRBD1 or TRBD2 (5 bases each). CDR1 and CDR2 from the germline V gene are SQVTM and ANQGSEA. The CDR3 sequence is 12 residues long. V was cut by 6 bases and J by 6 bases, with 15 bases left in between. Written as DNA, the CDR3 is TGCAGCGTCCCGGTCGACAGCGGCGAGCAGTACTTC. As protein: CSVPVDSGEQYF.

This chain connects TRBV5-1 to TRBJ1-4; maybe TRBD1 (5 bases). The V end was cut by 5 bases, the J end by 0 bases, with 17 bases between. CDR1 is SGHRS and CDR2 is YFSETQ in the germline V gene. The CDR3 has 17 residues. The DNA for the CDR3 is TGCGCCAGCAGACGAAGACTAACAGGAGCAACTAATGAAAAACTGTTTTTT. Translating it yields CASRRRLTGATNEKLFF.

The chain carries TRBV7-3 and TRBJ2-3; 10 bases align to TRBD1. V lost 5 bases to trimming and J lost 14 bases; unmatched junction nucleotides: 13. The CDR3 is made up of 14 amino acids. The germline V gene encodes CDR1 SGHTA and CDR2 FQGTGA. CDR3 DNA: TGTGCCAGCAGCCCAAGGCCCGACAGGGGGCGCCTGTATTTT. Translating gives CASSPRPDRGRLYF.

The chain couples TRBV4-2 to TRBJ1-2, with D possibly TRBD1 on 5 matching bases. The germline V gene encodes CDR1 LGHNA and CDR2 YNFKEQ. The CDR3 has 15 residues. The ends were cut back, 4 bases at V and 6 bases at J, with 18 bases in the middle. CDR3 residues: CASSPTGTALNGYTF. The CDR3 DNA follows: TGTGCCAGCAGCCCGACCGGGACGGCCTTGAATGGCTACACCTTC.

This rearrangement joins TRBV27 to TRBJ1-2, with no clear D. Trimming removed 5 bases at V and 7 bases at J, with 14 bases between. CDR3 length: 13 amino acids. From germline, CDR1 is MNHEY and CDR2 SMNVEV (reference sequence). CDR3 coding DNA: TGTGCCAGCAGTGCCCCAGGAAGGGTTGGCTACACCTTC. This gives the protein CASSAPGRVGYTF.

This clonotype was recorded a few times. V gene TRBV9 combines with J gene TRBJ2-1; the match to TRBD1 covers 9 bases. There are 14 residues in the CDR3. Germline loops: CDR1 SGDLS, CDR2 YYNGEE. The V and J ends lost 2 bases and 10 bases, in that order; junction bases with no gene match: 7. The CDR3 nucleotides read TGTGCCAGCAGCGTCGGTACAGGGGGCACAGAGCAGTTCTTC. It specifies CASSVGTGGTEQFF.

The table lists this clonotype with a few counts. CDR3 amino acids: CASSLRTSGSVNEQYF. CDR3 bases: TGCGCCAGCAGCTTGCGTACTAGCGGGAGTGTCAACGAGCAGTACTTC. V and J are TRBV5-1 and TRBJ2-7; TRBD2 matches 11 bases. The CDR3 is made up of 16 amino acids. Germline loops: CDR1 SGHRS, CDR2 YFSETQ. V lost 1 base, J lost 5 bases, and 8 bases stayed unmatched.

The chain uses TRBV18 and TRBJ2-7, with 8 nucleotides matching TRBD1. Germline V lookup: CDR1 KGHSH, CDR2 LQKENI. CDR3 length: 16 residues. The trim removed 2 bases at V and 5 bases at J, leaving 11 bases unmatched. The CDR3: CASSPSEGQVFHEQYF. The CDR3 DNA reads TGTGCCAGCTCACCAAGCGAGGGACAGGTATTCCACGAGCAGTACTTC.

CDR3 bases: TGTGCCATTAATACTAGCGGGGCACGAACGGAGCAGTACTTC. Translated, it gives CAINTSGARTEQYF. J is TRBJ2-7 and V is TRBV12-3 or TRBV12-4, with 10 positions matching TRBD2. The CDR3 covers 14 residues. V lost 10 bases to trimming and J lost 7 bases; unmatched junction nucleotides: 13.

This clonotype was detected a few times. The chain links TRBV5-1 to TRBJ2-3; 7 nucleotides agree with TRBD2. The V gene end was trimmed by 4 bases and the J gene end by 0 bases; junction bases not matched to a gene: 8. CDR3 size: 16 residues. Per the germline V gene, CDR1 is SGHRS and CDR2 is YFSETQ. The CDR3 DNA reads TGCGCCAGCAGCCCCCGTGCGGGAGTAAGCACAGATACGCAGTATTTT. Amino acids: CASSPRAGVSTDTQYF.

The chain combines TRBV5-5 with TRBJ2-5; D could derive from TRBD1 or TRBD2 (5 bases each). The CDR3 length is 14 residues. CDR1 SGHKS and CDR2 YYEKEE come from the germline V gene (reference sequence). Trimming shortened V by 3 bases and J by 4 bases, and 13 bases separated the two germline ends. The CDR3 is CASSWGRIGETQYF. For the CDR3, the DNA is TGTGCCAGCAGCTGGGGACGGATTGGAGAGACCCAGTACTTC.

This clonotype was found many times. The chain joins TRBV20-1 to TRBJ2-5; D possibly corresponds to TRBD2 (5 bases). Germline V lookup: CDR1 DFQATT, CDR2 SNEGSKA (reference sequence). V was pared by 5 bases and J by 2 bases, with 9 bases between. The CDR3 is made up of 12 amino acids. The CDR3 DNA follows: TGCAGTGCTGGTGGCGGGCAAGAGACCCAGTACTTC. It is translated as CSAGGGQETQYF.

The chain combines TRBV20-1 with TRBJ2-1, with 9 bases matching TRBD2. The germline CDR1 and CDR2 sequences are DFQATT and SNEGSKA (reference sequence). The CDR3 contains 14 residues. V shed 6 bases and J 4 bases; nucleotides not matched to a gene: 7. Written as DNA, the CDR3 is TGCAGTGCACAACGGACTAGCGCGTACAATGAGCAGTTCTTC. Translation: CSAQRTSAYNEQFF.

This clonotype was seen a handful of times. The chain links TRBV20-1 to TRBJ2-7; D may be TRBD1 or TRBD2 (5 bases each). Trimming removed 3 bases at V and 0 bases at J, with 15 bases between. The germline V gene encodes CDR1 DFQATT and CDR2 SNEGSKA (reference sequence). The CDR3 spans 15 residues. CDR3 in amino acids: CSASGPGRSSYEQYF. The CDR3 region has the DNA TGCAGTGCTAGTGGACCGGGACGCAGCTCCTACGAGCAGTACTTC.

The chain has TRBV11-3 and TRBJ2-3; 8 bases align to TRBD2. Germline lookup yields CDR1 SGHNT and CDR2 YENEEA. The V gene end was trimmed by 2 bases and the J gene end by 5 bases; junction bases not matched to a gene: 9. CDR3 size: 16 residues. The CDR3 reads CASSLYLAGGGDTQYF. The DNA for the CDR3 is TGTGCCAGCAGCTTATACCTCGCGGGAGGAGGAGATACGCAGTATTTT. Combining the CDR3 with reference TRBV11-3 and TRBJ2-3 gives the whole variable domain EAGVVQSPRYKIIEKKQPVAFWCNPISGHNTLYWYLQNLGQGPELLIRYENEEAVDDSQLPKDRFSAERLKGVDSTLKIQPAELGDSAVYLCASSLYLAGGGDTQYFGPGTRLTVL.

There are a few counts of this clonotype. The chain joins TRBV11-2 to TRBJ1-1, with D uncertain. The CDR3 is 14 amino acids. With 5 bases removed from V and 2 bases from J, the gap between germline ends came to 12 bases. From germline, CDR1 is SGHAT and CDR2 FQNNGV. CDR3: CASSPRHPNTEAFF. The CDR3 DNA sequence: TGTGCCAGCAGCCCCCGACACCCAAACACTGAAGCTTTCTTT.